This TCR beta chain is from a study of Graves' ophthalmopathy and Graves' hyperthyroidism. At the level of the study: Sampling took place at initial diagnosis, with peripheral blood obtained before any treatment. Whole-study findings and limits: Among expanded thyroid clonotypes above 0.001 frequency, most also occurred in blood. A model of 13 signatures distinguished ophthalmopathy from stable hyperthyroidism at around 90% sensitivity and about 80% specificity.

There are many counts of this clonotype. Its cognate antigen is unknown. A read error may account for a junction end that differs from germline. It was on clinical symptoms, serum thyroxine, TRAb, thyroid ultrasound and orbital computed tomography that diagnosis relied. The TCR beta CDR3 regions underwent amplification from RNA transcripts. An initial RT-PCR round employing HTBI primers preceded a second-round multiplex PCR. TCRdb re-called the multiplex PCR reads through MiXCR, storing one row per CDR3 protein. Of some 520,000 distinct CDR3 sequences detected, roughly 14% appear once; the ten largest clones hold 9.5% to 10%. The length of the CDR3 is 13 residues. Germline lookup yields CDR1 SGDLS and CDR2 YYNGEE.

The sample was blood. V is TRBV9 and J is TRBJ1-1; the D gene is possibly TRBD1 (6 bases). The TCR comes from a woman in her twenties or thirties with Graves' ophthalmopathy. CDR3 protein: CASSARGNTEAFF. The CDR3 bases are TGTGCCAGTAGCGCCAGGGGGAACACTGAAGCTTTCTTT. Full variable domain (missing parts from reference TRBV9 and TRBJ1-1): DSGVTQTPKHLITATGQRVTLRCSPRSGDLSVYWYQQSLDQGLQFLIQYYNGEERAKGNILERFSAQQFPDLHSELNLSSLELGDSALYFCASSARGNTEAFFGQGTRLTVV.